The 16 T cell receptor beta chains below all came from one sample that was sequenced in a study of blood T cells in healthy people across ages. A second about 7 to 12 cycle PCR used barcoded and J-beta primers. MiXCR, run by TCRdb on the 5' RACE reads, gives a single entry per CDR3 protein. The table records roughly 900,000 distinct CDR3 sequences, more than 25% of them present only once. Material for sequencing was blood. Every receptor here comes from a woman at least 80 years old in good health.

This clonotype was counted a few times. A junction boundary mismatches the germline segment, possibly from a read error. The rearrangement joins TRBV6-5 to TRBJ1-4; tentative D call: TRBD1 (5 bases). The CDR3 extends over 15 amino acids. In germline, CDR1 is MNHEY, CDR2 SVGAGI. CDR3: CASGQTGPTHEKLFF. Written as DNA, the CDR3 is TGTGCCAGCGGGCAAACGGGACCAACTCATGAAAAACTGTTTTTT.

The table lists this clonotype with many counts. The chain combines TRBV7-9 with TRBJ1-2, with 7 bases matching TRBD1. CDR1 is SEHNR, CDR2 FQNEAQ, per germline (reference sequence). Germline trimming cut 1 base from V and 3 bases from J; bases unmatched to any gene: 17. This CDR3 has 19 residues. The CDR3 nucleotides read TGTGCCAGCAGCTTAGGAGGGGTGTATTCCGGGACAGACGACTATGGCTACACCTTC. Translation: CASSLGGVYSGTDDYGYTF.

Ten or more counts support this clonotype. The V gene is TRBV20-1, the J gene TRBJ2-5; 9 nucleotides align to TRBD2. J was trimmed by 5 bases and V by 7 bases; bases with no gene match: 8. Per the germline V gene, CDR1 is DFQATT and CDR2 is SNEGSKA (reference sequence). The CDR3 runs to 13 residues. The CDR3 coding sequence is TGCAGTGGTGCGGGAGGGGGTTCGGAGACCCAGTACTTC. It translates to CSGAGGGSETQYF.

This clonotype was detected a few times. The chain has TRBV6-1 and TRBJ1-5, with 7 bases matching TRBD1. The trim removed 4 bases at V and 3 bases at J, leaving 12 bases unmatched. Germline-derived CDR1 and CDR2 are MNHNS and SASEGT. CDR3 size: 17 residues. CDR3 loop: CASSGSGTAFNNQPQHF. The CDR3 DNA reads TGTGCCAGCAGTGGCTCCGGGACAGCCTTCAACAATCAGCCCCAGCATTTT.

The chain joins TRBV7-2 to TRBJ2-4; 10 nucleotides match TRBD1. The CDR3 is made up of 18 amino acids. V shed 1 base and J 0 bases; nucleotides not matched to a gene: 6. Germline values: CDR1 SGHTA, CDR2 FQGNSA. CDR3 sequence (DNA): TGTGCCAGCAGCTTAGTCGGGACAGGGGCGATAGCCAAAAACATTCAGTACTTC. It is translated as CASSLVGTGAIAKNIQYF.

This clonotype has a handful of counts. The chain couples TRBV12-3 or TRBV12-4 to TRBJ2-2; the match to TRBD1 covers 8 bases. V trimming: 5 bases; J trimming: 5 bases; junction bases outside the gene matches: 7. The CDR3 totals 15 residues. The CDR3 reads CASSRGTGLTGELFF. The CDR3 DNA reads TGTGCCAGCAGTCGTGGGACAGGCCTTACCGGGGAGCTGTTTTTT.

Many counts were recorded for this clonotype. The genes are TRBV6-2 or TRBV6-3 and TRBJ1-1, with D unresolved. The germline V gene has CDR1 MNHEY and CDR2 SVGEGT. The CDR3 totals 13 residues. The germline V and J ends were trimmed by 0 bases and 1 base, with 3 bases remaining between them. The DNA of the CDR3 is TGTGCCAGCAGTTACTCATGGAACACTGAAGCTTTCTTT. Translation: CASSYSWNTEAFF.

This clonotype occurred a few times. V usage is TRBV20-1 and J usage is TRBJ1-2; D is undetermined. Germline-derived CDR1 and CDR2 are DFQATT and SNEGSKA (reference sequence). The germline V and J ends were trimmed by 4 bases and 7 bases, with 13 bases remaining between them. This CDR3 is 12 amino acids long. The CDR3 coding sequence is TGCAGTGCTAAGGGATTGATGGGTGGCTACACCTTC. Its protein is CSAKGLMGGYTF.

This rearrangement joins TRBV20-1 to TRBJ1-2, with D tentatively TRBD1 (6 bases). Germline values: CDR1 DFQATT, CDR2 SNEGSKA (reference sequence). Trimming removed 6 bases at V and 4 bases at J, with 18 bases between. The length of the CDR3 is 14 residues. The CDR3 reads CSALPADSPYGYTF. DNA for the CDR3: TGCAGTGCACTGCCGGCGGACAGTCCCTATGGCTACACCTTC.

This clonotype was seen only a few times. The chain uses TRBV5-1 and TRBJ1-1; TRBD1 is a possible D gene (6 bases). The V and J ends lost 1 base and 6 bases respectively, with 13 bases between them. The CDR3 is 14 amino acids. CDR1 and CDR2 (germline): SGHRS, YFSETQ. The CDR3: CASSLFRGGPEAFF. For the CDR3, the DNA is TGCGCCAGCAGCTTGTTCAGGGGAGGGCCTGAAGCTTTCTTT. Variable domain in full (rest from reference TRBV5-1 and TRBJ1-1): KAGVTQTPRYLIKTRGQQVTLSCSPISGHRSVSWYQQTPGQGLQFLFEYFSETQRNKGNFPGRFSGRQFSNSRSEMNVSTLELGDSALYLCASSLFRGGPEAFFGQGTRLTVV.

In regard to this clonotype: This sequence may be a read error, since a much larger clone differs from it by one base. The chain combines TRBV3-1 with TRBJ2-7; 8 nucleotides line up with TRBD1. With 5 bases clipped from V and 2 bases from J, the junction kept 5 bases outside the gene matches. The CDR3 is made up of 14 amino acids. Germline V gene sequence: CDR1 LGHDT, CDR2 YNNKEL (reference sequence). CDR3 bases: TGTGCCAGCAGCGGACAGGGTAGGGCCTACGAGCAGTACGTC. Its protein is CASSGQGRAYEQYV.

The chain has TRBV28 and TRBJ1-3; the D is unclear. This CDR3 contains 13 residues. Germline V lookup: CDR1 MDHEN, CDR2 SYDVKM. V was trimmed by 5 bases and J by 1 base, leaving 6 bases between them. The CDR3 DNA is TGTGCCAGCAGTCGTGGATCTGGAAACACCATATATTTT. It specifies CASSRGSGNTIYF.

CDR3 residues: CASSFRQGLVLPSNEKLFF. The CDR3, as DNA: TGTGCCAGCAGTTTCCGACAGGGGCTTGTGCTACCATCTAATGAAAAACTGTTTTTT. The V gene is TRBV12-3 or TRBV12-4, the J gene TRBJ1-4; 8 bases map to TRBD1. Losses at the gene ends were 3 bases for V and 3 bases for J; bases not matched to a gene: 15. The length of the CDR3 is 19 residues.

The V call is TRBV7-2, the J call TRBJ2-7; D is possibly TRBD1 or TRBD2 (5 bases each). Gene TRBJ2-5 matches the end of the DNA better, so the J call may be wrong. This CDR3 region has 15 residues. The germline CDR1 and CDR2 sequences are SGHTA and FQGNSA. The CDR3 sequence is CASSLAWGRSETQYF. CDR3 in DNA: TGTGCCAGCAGCTTAGCGTGGGGACGATCAGAGACCCAGTACTTC.

Concerning this clonotype itself: A much larger clone is a single base away; this may be a read error. The V gene is TRBV20-1, the J gene TRBJ2-3; D remains ambiguous. Trimming removed 6 bases at V and 3 bases at J, with 7 bases between. There are 11 residues in the CDR3. The V gene's germline CDR1 is DFQATT and CDR2 SNEGSKA (reference sequence). The CDR3: CSAKETDTQYF. The CDR3 DNA reads TGCAGTGCCAAGGAAACAGATACGCAGTATTTT.

This clonotype was counted many times. This chain uses TRBV28 with TRBJ1-2; D not resolved. The CDR3 contains 16 residues. V lost 4 bases and J 7 bases, leaving 22 bases between the germline ends. Germline CDR1 MDHEN, CDR2 SYDVKM. DNA of the CDR3: TGTGCCAGCAGTTCGAGAATGGACGGTGGGATGGTTGGCTACACCTTC. Translated, it gives CASSSRMDGGMVGYTF.